This is a list of T cell receptor beta chains from one sample in a study of T cells in localized non-small cell lung cancer. Libraries were prepared by immunoSEQ multiplex PCR; TCRdb keeps only in-frame clonotypes and omits some of them. The data hold about 1,700 clones, with approximately 23% observed a single time. The sequencing used normal lung tissue next to the tumor, collected before any cancer treatment. All receptors come from a female donor over 55 with stage I lung adenocarcinoma. Each CDR3 is given with its conserved first and last residue. The order of the fields is V gene, D gene, clone size, J gene, CDR3 DNA, CDR3 protein. D genes are given only for firm matches. Only some rows state a clone size, as once, few, many or a class for expanded clones.

TRBV5-1	.	.	TRBJ2-7	TGCGCCAGCAGCTTTTTTGGGACCTTGGACGAGCAGTACTTC	CASSFFGTLDEQYF
TRBV9	.	.	TRBJ1-3	TGTGCCAGCAGCTTTCCCCGCTACTCTGGAAACACCATATATTTT	CASSFPRYSGNTIYF
TRBV11-3	TRBD2	few	TRBJ2-1	TGTGCCAGCAGCTCCTGGACTAGCGGACACAGCTCCTACAATGAGCAGTTCTTC	CASSSWTSGHSSYNEQFF
TRBV28	TRBD1	.	TRBJ1-4	TGTGCCAGCACCGGGGACAGGGGATGGGGTGAAAAACTGTTTTTT	CASTGDRGWGEKLFF
TRBV19	.	.	TRBJ2-5	TGTGCCAGTAGCCGGGGCCAAGAGACCCAGTACTTC	CASSRGQETQYF
TRBV30	.	large	TRBJ1-5	TGTGCCTGGAGTGACTATCGGGCAGGGACCAATCAGCCCCAGCATTTT	CAWSDYRAGTNQPQHF
TRBV10-2	.	.	TRBJ2-5	TGCGCCAGCAGTGAGCCCCGATGGGGTGAAGAGACCCAGTACTTC	CASSEPRWGEETQYF
TRBV9	.	few	TRBJ2-1	TGTGCCAGCAGCATCTCGTACAAGGATGAGCAGTTCTTC	CASSISYKDEQFF
TRBV4-1	TRBD2	.	TRBJ2-1	TGCGCCAGCAGCCCCGTACTGACTAGCGGGAGAGACAATGAGCAGTTCTTC	CASSPVLTSGRDNEQFF
TRBV25-1	TRBD2	once	TRBJ2-1	TGTGCCAGCAGTGAAATAAGCGGGAGGCGCAATGAGCAGTTCTTC	CASSEISGRRNEQFF
TRBV11-3	TRBD2	few	TRBJ2-7	TGTGCCAGCAGCTTTTCCGGGACTACATACGAGCAGTACTTC	CASSFSGTTYEQYF
TRBV28	.	.	TRBJ2-1	TGTGCCAGCAGTTCGTCGGTAAACCCCTACAATGAGCAGTTCTTC	CASSSSVNPYNEQFF
TRBV6-8	TRBD2	large	TRBJ2-5	TGTGCCACCTTCCTTAGCGGGTACCAAGAGACCCAGTACTTC	CATFLSGYQETQYF
TRBV9	.	medium-sized	TRBJ1-5	TGTGCCAGCGGTCCCGGGCCCGATCAGCCCCAGCATTTT	CASGPGPDQPQHF
TRBV11-3	TRBD2	medium-sized	TRBJ2-3	TGTGCCAGCAGCTCCCTAGCGGGAGTGACAGATACGCAGTATTTT	CASSSLAGVTDTQYF